The entry below describes one T cell receptor (beta chain). Germline V gives CDR1 LGHDT, CDR2 YNNKEL (reference sequence). This CDR3 is 15 amino acids long. With 0 bases clipped from V and 11 bases from J, the junction kept 10 bases outside the gene matches. The data derive from a study of blood T cell repertoires in COVID-19. Study in general: Material from acute and convalescent COVID-19 was sourced from the United States, Italy and Spain. From T cells, B-cell-depleted T cells, or PBMCs came the material, which was cDNA or gDNA.

Original data processing: Amplification with reference gene primers provided the estimates of nucleated cell counts. Method: immunoSEQ multiplex PCR; TCRdb's copy keeps in-frame clones and lacks some. Clone size and the V and J calls come from that table; the DNA yielded D and trimming. The sample records 200,000 to 250,000 clones, roughly 90% being singletons. The V and J genes are TRBV3-1 (or the pseudogene TRBV3-2) and TRBJ1-3; 7 bases are shared with TRBD1. This sequence was found in a man under 40 who had recovered from COVID-19. Material: peripheral blood. The CDR3 coding sequence is TGTGCCAGCAGCCAAGAGTTGGAAAAAGGGGGCGCCATATATTTT. It is translated as CASSQELEKGGAIYF.